The rows below give T cell receptor beta chains drawn from one sample of a study of glioma-infiltrating T cells. From the multiplex PCR reads, TCRdb called clonotypes with MiXCR, one entry per CDR3 protein. The sample lists 90,000 to 110,000 distinct CDR3 sequences; about 25% were seen once. Sequencing used glioma tissue, nonneoplastic brain tissue, or PBMCs (not recorded which). The receptors shown here come from a human donor with low-grade glioma or glioblastoma, undergoing nonglioma brain surgery, or in good health (not recorded which). CDR3s include the opening cysteine and the closing phenylalanine or tryptophan. A D gene is named only where the DNA matches it firmly. Some rows mark clone size as missing; the rest say once, few, many or name a class of expanded clone.

d_call j_call clone_size v_call cdr3_nt cdr3_aa
TRBD1 TRBJ1-2 . TRBV13 TGTGCCAGCAGCCCGGGACAGCCCCGATATGGCTACACCTTC CASSPGQPRYGYTF
. TRBJ1-1 many TRBV20-1 TGCAGTGCTAGAGATCTTAGGTCCCCGAGGACTGAAGCTTTCTTT CSARDLRSPRTEAFF
. TRBJ1-3 many TRBV6-1 TGTGCCAGCAGGCCCACATCAACTGGAAACACCATATATTTT CASRPTSTGNTIYF
. TRBJ1-4 many TRBV29-1 TGCAGCGTTGAAGGGAGTGAGGGAGGGGAAAAACTGTTTTTT CSVEGSEGGEKLFF
. TRBJ1-5 . TRBV6-6 TGTGCCAGCAGCAGTTACTATTGGAATCAGCCCCAGCATTTT CASSSYYWNQPQHF
TRBD1 TRBJ1-2 many TRBV5-4 TGTGCCAGCAGCTTCCCGGGGACAGCATATGGCTACACCTTC CASSFPGTAYGYTF
TRBD2 TRBJ2-7 many TRBV7-2 TGTGCCAGCAGCTTAGAAGGGACTAGCGGCTACGAGCAGTACTTC CASSLEGTSGYEQYF
. TRBJ2-1 many TRBV27 TGTGCCAGCGGTTTTTCCGGGGGCGGGTACAATGAGCAGTTCTTC CASGFSGGGYNEQFF
. TRBJ1-5 many TRBV18 TGTGCCAGCTCACGACAAGTAGGTCAGAGCAATCAGCCCCAGCATTTT CASSRQVGQSNQPQHF
. TRBJ2-1 . TRBV12-3/TRBV12-4 TGTGCCAGAAGTTTAGGGACCCTCTCTCATGAGCAGTTCTTC CARSLGTLSHEQFF
. TRBJ1-1 . TRBV18 TGTGCCAGCTCCCGCGAGCCAGGATACGGTTCCACTGAAGCTTTCTTT CASSREPGYGSTEAFF
TRBD1 TRBJ1-1 many TRBV29-1 TGCAGCGTTGAAGCCCGACAGGGGAGCACTGAAGCTTTCTTT CSVEARQGSTEAFF
. TRBJ1-1 many TRBV6-1 TGTGCCAGCAGACTCGCCCTGGGGACTGAAGCTTTCTTT CASRLALGTEAFF
. TRBJ1-1 many TRBV7-2 TGTGCCAGCAGCTTACTTCGGACCAAAACTGAAGCTTTCTTT CASSLLRTKTEAFF
. TRBJ2-1 . TRBV11-2 TGTGCCAGCAGCTTAGTCATGGGTTACAATGAGCAGTTCTTC CASSLVMGYNEQFF
TRBD1 TRBJ1-1 . TRBV4-1 TGCGCCAGCAGCGTCGCCCCGGGACAGGGTTTCGGTGAAGCTTTCTTT CASSVAPGQGFGEAFF
. TRBJ1-5 many TRBV6-2/TRBV6-3 TGTGCCAGCAGTGCCACCCTCAATCAGCCCCAGCATTTT CASSATLNQPQHF
. TRBJ1-6 . TRBV6-2/TRBV6-3 TGTGCCAGTCGGACACCGCATCAGCCCCTCCACTTT CASRTPHQPLHF
. TRBJ1-1 many TRBV20-1 TGCAGTGCTAGAAAACGGGGGGGCGGATCAGCTTTCTTT CSARKRGGGSAFF
. TRBJ2-7 many TRBV10-3 TGTGCCATCAGTGATCAGACAGCCTCCTACGAGCAGTACTTC CAISDQTASYEQYF
. TRBJ1-1 many TRBV6-2/TRBV6-3 TGTGCCAGCAGTCGTAATCCGGGACCCGGGACTGAAGCTTTCTTT CASSRNPGPGTEAFF
. TRBJ2-7 . TRBV10-3 TGTGCCATCAGTGGTCGTACAGGTTCCTACGAGCAGTACTTC CAISGRTGSYEQYF
. TRBJ1-3 many TRBV3-1 TGTGCCAGCAGCCAAGCCAGGGGAGCTGGAAACACCATATATTTT CASSQARGAGNTIYF
TRBD2 TRBJ2-1 many TRBV20-1 TGCAGTGCTAGAGACCTCATGGGACTAGCGGGAGTCCCTAGCGACTACAATGAGCAGTTCTTC CSARDLMGLAGVPSDYNEQFF
TRBD2 TRBJ2-1 many TRBV7-2 TGTGCCAGCAGCTTAAAGACTAGCGGGGGTGCCTCCTACAATGAGCAGTTCTTC CASSLKTSGGASYNEQFF
. TRBJ1-1 many TRBV14 TGTGCCAGCAGCCAACAAGGCGGAAGCAAAGCTTTCTTT CASSQQGGSKAFF
TRBD2 TRBJ2-1 many TRBV20-1 TGCAGTGCTGACCCGGGAACTAGCGGGAGCAATACGGGGCAGTTCTTC CSADPGTSGSNTGQFF
. TRBJ1-1 many TRBV6-1 TGTGCCAGCAACGAACAGGGCCCAGGTTCCGGAGCTTTCTTT CASNEQGPGSGAFF
TRBD1 TRBJ1-2 . TRBV20-1 TGCAGTGATAGAGATTGGGACAGGGGGACCGATGGCTACACCTTC CSDRDWDRGTDGYTF
. TRBJ2-1 few TRBV11-3 TGTGCCAGCAGCTTAGATTACAGGGCCTACAATGAGCAGTTCTTC CASSLDYRAYNEQFF
. TRBJ2-6 . TRBV20-1 TGCAGTGCTAGCCCCCCTCTCGGCCAAGGGAACTCTGGAGCCAAAGTCCTGACTTTC CSASPPLGQGNSGAKVLTF
. TRBJ1-1 many TRBV20-1 TGCAGTGCTCCTACCCCGGGGGTGGTCACTGAAGCTTTCTTT CSAPTPGVVTEAFF
. TRBJ1-2 many TRBV18 TGTGCCAGCTCACCACCGAGTTTGGCGGAAGACTACACCTTC CASSPPSLAEDYTF
TRBD2 TRBJ2-7 . TRBV6-8 TGTGTTAGCAGTCGGGACTACTCCTACGAGCAGTACTTC CVSSRDYSYEQYF
. TRBJ1-3 . TRBV7-2 TGTGCCAGCAGCTTAGTCTTTTCTGGAGACGCCATATATTTT CASSLVFSGDAIYF
TRBD1 TRBJ1-1 many TRBV2 TGTGCCAGCAGGCGACAGGGAATGAACACTGAAGCTTTCTTT CASRRQGMNTEAFF
. TRBJ2-1 once TRBV6-6 TGTGCCAGCAGAGGACTCCTCATATACAATGAGCAATTATTC CASRGLLIYNEQLF
TRBD1 TRBJ1-2 . TRBV11-2 TGTGCCAGCAGCTTAGCGACAGGGGGTGTTGGCTACACCTTC CASSLATGGVGYTF
. TRBJ2-1 many TRBV29-1 TGCAGCGTTGACGGAACTTACAATGAGCAGTTCTTC CSVDGTYNEQFF
. TRBJ1-5 many TRBV20-1 TGCAGTGCTGTACAGGGAAGCCAGCCCCAGCATTTT CSAVQGSQPQHF
. TRBJ2-5 many TRBV25-1 TGTGCCAGCAGTGAATCGTTGACTCAGTACTTT CASSESLTQYF
. TRBJ1-6 many TRBV27 TGTGCCAGCAGTTTTCTAGGGCTCGGTTCACCCCTCCACTTT CASSFLGLGSPLHF
. TRBJ2-1 many TRBV20-1 TGCAGTGCTAGAGGAGGGAGGCTCTACAATGAGCAGTTCTTC CSARGGRLYNEQFF
TRBD2 TRBJ2-1 few TRBV6-2/TRBV6-3 TGTGCCAGCAGTTACGAGCGGGGGTCGTTTAATGAGCAGTTCTTC CASSYERGSFNEQFF
. TRBJ1-5 many TRBV6-1 TGTGCCAGCAGTTATCAGGACAGCAATCAGCCCCAGCATTTT CASSYQDSNQPQHF
. TRBJ1-5 . TRBV7-2 TGTGCCAGCAGCTGGGACACAGGCCAGCCCCAGCATTTT CASSWDTGQPQHF
. TRBJ2-7 many TRBV7-6 TGTGCCAGCAGCCCCTCTGGGTACAGCTCCTACGAGCAGTACTTC CASSPSGYSSYEQYF
. TRBJ1-5 . TRBV7-7 TGTGCCAGCAGCCCAAGGAGGCTAGGGAGGGATCAGCCCCAGCATTTT CASSPRRLGRDQPQHF
TRBD1 TRBJ2-1 . TRBV9 TGTGCCAGCAGCGTAGTGGACGGACGACAGGGGTCCTACAATGAGCAGTTCTTC CASSVVDGRQGSYNEQFF